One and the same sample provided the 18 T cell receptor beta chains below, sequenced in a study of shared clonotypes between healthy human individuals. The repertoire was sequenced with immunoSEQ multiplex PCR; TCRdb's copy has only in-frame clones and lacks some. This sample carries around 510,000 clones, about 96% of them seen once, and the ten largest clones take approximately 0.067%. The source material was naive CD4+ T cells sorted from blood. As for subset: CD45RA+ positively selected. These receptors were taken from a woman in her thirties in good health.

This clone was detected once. CDR3 residues: CASSPGLVGIGEQFF. The CDR3 DNA is TGTGCCAGCAGCCCGGGACTGGTGGGAATTGGTGAGCAGTTCTTC. The chain joins TRBV11-2 to TRBJ2-1; tentative D call: TRBD2 (6 bases). CDR1 is SGHAT and CDR2 is FQNNGV in the germline V gene. The CDR3 contains 15 residues. V gave up 5 bases and J gave up 9 bases, with 20 bases separating them.

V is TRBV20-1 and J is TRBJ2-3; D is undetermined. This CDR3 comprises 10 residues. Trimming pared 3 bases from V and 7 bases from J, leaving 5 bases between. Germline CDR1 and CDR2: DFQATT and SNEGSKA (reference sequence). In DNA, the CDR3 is TGCAGTGCTAGTACATATACGCAGTATTTT. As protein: CSASTYTQYF.

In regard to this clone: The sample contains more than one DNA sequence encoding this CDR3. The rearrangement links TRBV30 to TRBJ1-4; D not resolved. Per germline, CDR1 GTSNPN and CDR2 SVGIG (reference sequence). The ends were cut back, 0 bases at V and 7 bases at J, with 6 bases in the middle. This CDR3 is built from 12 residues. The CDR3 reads CAWSVLVEKLFF. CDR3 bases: TGTGCCTGGAGTGTACTAGTTGAAAAACTGTTTTTT. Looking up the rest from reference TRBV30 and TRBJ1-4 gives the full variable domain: SQTIHQWPATLVQPVGSPLSLECTVEGTSNPNLYWYRQAAGRGLQLLFYSVGIGQISSEVPQNLSASRPQDRQFILSSKKLLLSDSGFYLCAWSVLVEKLFFGSGTQLSVL.

The CDR3 coding sequence is TGTGCCAGCTCCCTCGAAGCCGGGATGGTGACTGAAGCTTTCTTT. Its translation: CASSLEAGMVTEAFF. The V and J genes are TRBV18 and TRBJ1-1; D call uncertain. The ends were cut back, 6 bases at V and 5 bases at J, with 19 bases in the middle. The CDR3 is made up of 15 amino acids. Germline V lookup: CDR1 KGHSH, CDR2 LQKENI.

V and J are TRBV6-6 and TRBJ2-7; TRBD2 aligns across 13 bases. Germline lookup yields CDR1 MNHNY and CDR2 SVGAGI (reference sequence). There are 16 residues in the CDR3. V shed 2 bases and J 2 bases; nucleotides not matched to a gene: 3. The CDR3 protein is CASSYGGLAGAYEQYF. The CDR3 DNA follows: TGTGCCAGCAGTTACGGAGGACTAGCGGGAGCCTACGAGCAGTACTTC.

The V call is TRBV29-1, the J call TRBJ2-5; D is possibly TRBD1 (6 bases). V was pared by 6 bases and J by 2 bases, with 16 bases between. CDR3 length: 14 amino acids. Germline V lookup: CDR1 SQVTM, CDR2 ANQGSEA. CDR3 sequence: CSVLQGNLQETQYF. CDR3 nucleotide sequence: TGCAGCGTCCTACAGGGAAACCTTCAAGAGACCCAGTACTTC. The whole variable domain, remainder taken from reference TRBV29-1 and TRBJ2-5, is SAVISQKPSRDICQRGTSLTIQCQVDSQVTMMFWYRQQPGQSLTLIATANQGSEATYESGFVIDKFPISRPNLTFSTLTVSNMSPEDSSIYLCSVLQGNLQETQYFGPGTRLLVL.

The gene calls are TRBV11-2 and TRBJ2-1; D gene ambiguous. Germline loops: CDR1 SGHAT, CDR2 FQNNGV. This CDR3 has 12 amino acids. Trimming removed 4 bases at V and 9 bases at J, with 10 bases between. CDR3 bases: TGTGCCAGCAGCTACGACAAGGGTGAGCAGTTCTTC. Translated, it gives CASSYDKGEQFF.

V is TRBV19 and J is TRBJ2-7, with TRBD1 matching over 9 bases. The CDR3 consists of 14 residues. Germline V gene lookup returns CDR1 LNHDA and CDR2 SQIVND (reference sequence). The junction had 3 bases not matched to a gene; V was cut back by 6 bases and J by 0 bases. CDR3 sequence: CASRRTGDSYEQYF. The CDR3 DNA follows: TGTGCCAGTAGGCGGACAGGGGACTCCTACGAGCAGTACTTC.

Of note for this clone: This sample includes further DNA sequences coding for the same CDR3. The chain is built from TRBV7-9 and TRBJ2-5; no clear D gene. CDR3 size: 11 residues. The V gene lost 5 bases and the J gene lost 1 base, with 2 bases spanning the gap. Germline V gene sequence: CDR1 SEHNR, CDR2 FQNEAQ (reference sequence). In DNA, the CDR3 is TGTGCCAGCAGCCTCCAAGAGACCCAGTACTTC. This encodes CASSLQETQYF.

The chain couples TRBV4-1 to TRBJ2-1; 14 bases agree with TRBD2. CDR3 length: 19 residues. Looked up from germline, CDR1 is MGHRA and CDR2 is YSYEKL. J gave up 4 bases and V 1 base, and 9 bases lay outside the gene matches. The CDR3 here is CASSQGGTSGSPLYNEQFF. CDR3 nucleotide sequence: TGCGCCAGCAGCCAAGGTGGGACTAGCGGGAGCCCGCTGTACAATGAGCAGTTCTTC.

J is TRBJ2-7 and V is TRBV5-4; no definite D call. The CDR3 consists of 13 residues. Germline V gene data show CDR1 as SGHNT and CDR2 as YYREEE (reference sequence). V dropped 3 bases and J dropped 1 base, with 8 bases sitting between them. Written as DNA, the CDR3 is TGTGCCAGCAGCTGGGCCGGGTCCTACGAGCAGTACTTC. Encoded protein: CASSWAGSYEQYF.

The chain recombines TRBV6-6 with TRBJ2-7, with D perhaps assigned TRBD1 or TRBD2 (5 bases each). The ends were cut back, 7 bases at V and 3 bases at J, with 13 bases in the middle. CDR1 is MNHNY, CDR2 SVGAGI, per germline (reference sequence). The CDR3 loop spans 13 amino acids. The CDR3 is CASNSPGLYEQYF. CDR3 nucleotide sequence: TGTGCCAGCAATTCACCGGGGCTCTACGAGCAGTACTTC.

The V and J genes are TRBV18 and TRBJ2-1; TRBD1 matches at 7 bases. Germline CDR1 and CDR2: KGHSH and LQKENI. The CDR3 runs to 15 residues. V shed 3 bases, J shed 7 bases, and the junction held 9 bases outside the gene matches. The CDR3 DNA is TGTGCCAGCTCACCCGGGACAGTAAACGGGAATGAGCAGTTCTTC. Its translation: CASSPGTVNGNEQFF.

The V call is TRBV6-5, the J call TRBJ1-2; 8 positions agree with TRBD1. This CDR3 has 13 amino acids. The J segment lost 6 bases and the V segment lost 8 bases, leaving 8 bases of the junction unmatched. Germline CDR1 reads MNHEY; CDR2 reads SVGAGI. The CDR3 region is CASGIDRGDGYTF. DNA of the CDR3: TGTGCCAGCGGGATAGACAGGGGCGATGGCTACACCTTC.

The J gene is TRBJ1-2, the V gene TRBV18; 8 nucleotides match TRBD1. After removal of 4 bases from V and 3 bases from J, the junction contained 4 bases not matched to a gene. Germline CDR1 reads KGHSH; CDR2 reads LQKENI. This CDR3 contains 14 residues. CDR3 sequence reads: CASSLSDRDYGYTF. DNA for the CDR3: TGTGCCAGCTCACTATCGGACAGGGACTATGGCTACACCTTC.

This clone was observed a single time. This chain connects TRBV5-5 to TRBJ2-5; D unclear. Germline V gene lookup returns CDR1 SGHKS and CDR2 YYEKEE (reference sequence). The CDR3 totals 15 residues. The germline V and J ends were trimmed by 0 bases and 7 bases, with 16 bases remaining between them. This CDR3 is CASSLDGQVYGTQYF. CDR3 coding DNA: TGTGCCAGCAGCTTGGACGGGCAGGTGTATGGGACCCAGTACTTC.

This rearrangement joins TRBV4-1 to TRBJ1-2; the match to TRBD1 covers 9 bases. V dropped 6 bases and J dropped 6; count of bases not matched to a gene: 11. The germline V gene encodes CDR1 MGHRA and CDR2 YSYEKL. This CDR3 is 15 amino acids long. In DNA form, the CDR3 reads TGCGCCAGCAGTATCCGAACAGGGGGCGACGATGGCTACACCTTC. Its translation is CASSIRTGGDDGYTF.

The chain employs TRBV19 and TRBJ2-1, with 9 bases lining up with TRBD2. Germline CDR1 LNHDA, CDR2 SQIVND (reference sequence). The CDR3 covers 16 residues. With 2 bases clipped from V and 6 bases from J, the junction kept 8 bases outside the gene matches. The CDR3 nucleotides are TGTGCCAGTAGTATATGGCGGGAGGGCCCCGGCAATGAGCAGTTCTTC. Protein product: CASSIWREGPGNEQFF.